One sample yielded the 6 T cell receptor beta chains listed below, sequenced in a study of blood T cells in healthy people across ages. Then a second PCR, running about 6 to 11 cycles, was carried out with a sample-barcoded 5' primer and a J-beta primer mix. Via MiXCR, TCRdb re-called the 5' RACE reads, giving one row per CDR3 protein. The data show about 810,000 distinct CDR3 sequences, with about 36% seen just once and under 15% held by the top ten. Sample: blood. These receptors all stem from a man aged 18 to 30 in good health.

The chain combines TRBV5-1 with TRBJ2-5; no firm D call. The J call may be incorrect, as the DNA end agrees better with TRBJ2-1. This CDR3 is 14 amino acids long. Germline V gives CDR1 SGHRS, CDR2 YFSETQ. This CDR3 is CASSPAGYQETQFF. Written as DNA, the CDR3 is TGCGCCAGCAGCCCGGCAGGATACCAAGAGACCCAGTTCTTC.

The chain couples TRBV11-2 to TRBJ2-3, with 10 bases identical to TRBD2. The junction had 7 bases not matched to a gene; V was cut back by 0 bases and J by 4 bases. Per the germline V gene, CDR1 is SGHAT and CDR2 is FQNNGV. This CDR3 has 17 amino acids. CDR3 bases: TGTGCCAGCAGCTTAGACAGAGAACTAGCGGGGTCAGATACGCAGTATTTT. It specifies CASSLDRELAGSDTQYF.

This clonotype was counted only a few times. The chain combines TRBV4-1 with TRBJ1-1; TRBD1 is a possible D gene (5 bases). There are 16 residues in the CDR3. Per germline, CDR1 MGHRA and CDR2 YSYEKL. V was shortened by 0 bases and J by 1 base, with 12 bases between the two germline ends. DNA for the CDR3: TGCGCCAGCAGCCAAGAGGGGGTAATTGGGAACACTGAAGCTTTCTTT. Its protein product is CASSQEGVIGNTEAFF.

The chain is built from TRBV12-3 or TRBV12-4 and TRBJ2-5; D is possibly TRBD2 (6 bases). The J call may not be correct, given that the DNA end is closer to TRBJ2-7. The CDR3 is 14 amino acids. Here the CDR3 DNA reads TGTGCCAGCAGCCTTCGACGGGGGAATAACGAGCAGTACTTC. Amino acids: CASSLRRGNNEQYF.

In its sample, this clonotype was seen a few times. The chain recombines TRBV16 with TRBJ1-2; D remains ambiguous. Germline values: CDR1 KGHSY, CDR2 FQNENV. With 4 bases removed from V and 10 bases from J, the gap between germline ends came to 13 bases. CDR3 length: 12 amino acids. The CDR3 sequence: CASSPRPEDYTF. The CDR3 DNA sequence: TGTGCCAGCAGCCCCCGACCTGAAGACTACACCTTC.

The CDR3 reads CASSQGRHDYGYTF. DNA of the CDR3: TGTGCCAGCTCCCAAGGGCGGCATGACTATGGCTACACCTTC. The chain has TRBV3-1 and TRBJ1-2, with D unclear. CDR1 LGHDT and CDR2 YNNKEL come from the germline V gene (reference sequence). This CDR3 region has 14 residues. Trimming stripped 8 bases from V and 3 bases from J, with 16 bases between.